Below, one TCR beta chain is given with its context. Next came a second PCR, run for roughly 6 to 11 cycles, which used a sample-barcoded 5' primer along with a J-beta primer mix. MiXCR, run by TCRdb on the 5' RACE reads, gives a single entry per CDR3 protein. Seen here are roughly 500,000 distinct CDR3 sequences, around 24% observed once, and the top ten hold 7.5% to 9%. This sample was included in a study of blood T cells in healthy people across ages. Drawing of peripheral blood yielded 8.5 to 10 milliliters from each donor. Another study also made use of these data, one on T cells of mothers and their children. That study adds: Every mother supplied over 8 million TCR beta CDR3 reads and every child around 3 million.

This clonotype was obtained from a boy aged 5-17 years in good health. Sequencing was performed on blood.

The CDR3: CSVRDQAVGENEQYF. In nucleotides, the CDR3 is TGCAGCGTTAGGGACCAGGCAGTGGGAGAAAACGAGCAGTACTTC. The V and J genes are TRBV29-1 and TRBJ2-7; D is possibly TRBD1 or TRBD2 (5 bases each). The CDR3 runs 15 residues. Germline loops: CDR1 SQVTM, CDR2 ANQGSEA. Between the trimmed V and J ends, which lost 5 bases and 5 bases, there was a span of 22 bases.